Presented here are 7 T cell receptor beta chains from one specimen sequenced in a study of shared clonotypes between healthy human individuals. Assay: immunoSEQ multiplex PCR; the TCRdb copy retains only in-frame clones and omits some. The table includes some 480,000 clones, less than 80% detected once. Material: PBMCs. The receptors here all came from a woman between 35 and 50 years old in good health. Some clones in this sample may be carry-over from other donors' samples.

CDR3 DNA: TGTGCCAGCAGCCCACGATTTCGCGGGACCGGCACAGATACGCAGTATTTT. It translates to CASSPRFRGTGTDTQYF. The chain has TRBV7-9 and TRBJ2-3; D is perhaps TRBD2 (6 bases). The CDR3 runs 17 residues. Germline V gives CDR1 SEHNR, CDR2 FQNEAQ (reference sequence). V was shortened by 5 bases and J by 1 base, with 19 bases between the two germline ends.

The rearrangement links TRBV5-1 to TRBJ1-4; 7 bases fit TRBD1. The V and J ends lost 2 bases and 5 bases, in that order; junction bases with no gene match: 3. Germline CDR1 and CDR2: SGHRS and YFSETQ. The CDR3 loop spans 14 amino acids. The CDR3 protein is CASSFSGGNEKLFF. The CDR3 nucleotides read TGCGCCAGCAGCTTTTCAGGGGGAAATGAAAAACTGTTTTTT.

The chain recombines TRBV19 with TRBJ2-1; TRBD2 matches at 8 bases. CDR3 size: 14 residues. Trimming at V came to 6 bases and at J to 2 bases, leaving 3 bases not matched to a gene. Germline V CDR1 and CDR2: LNHDA, SQIVND (reference sequence). CDR3 nucleotides: TGTGCCAGTAGGGGACTAGAAACCTACAATGAGCAGTTCTTC. This sequence encodes CASRGLETYNEQFF.

This clone was counted between two and nine times. This chain connects TRBV4-2 to TRBJ2-3; TRBD1 matches at 8 bases. The CDR3 sequence is 17 residues long. V was pared by 1 base and J by 2 bases, with 8 bases of the junction left unmatched. Germline assignment: CDR1 LGHNA and CDR2 YNFKEQ. This CDR3 reads CASSQALTGAHTDTQYF. CDR3 nucleotide sequence: TGTGCCAGCAGCCAAGCTCTGACAGGGGCCCACACAGATACGCAGTATTTT.

Written as DNA, the CDR3 is TGTGCCAGCAGCGAAAAACTAGCGGGAGGGCTGTACGAGCAGTACTTC. It codes for CASSEKLAGGLYEQYF. The chain combines TRBV7-9 with TRBJ2-5; TRBD2 agrees at 13 bases. The J call could be wrong; TRBJ2-7 is a better fit for the DNA end. The CDR3 is made up of 16 amino acids. The germline V gene has CDR1 SEHNR and CDR2 FQNEAQ (reference sequence).

In its sample, this clone was seen once. Other DNA sequences in this specimen translate into the identical CDR3. The chain links TRBV5-1 to TRBJ2-3; 10 bases line up with TRBD2. The V and J ends lost 2 bases and 2 bases, in that order; junction bases with no gene match: 2. Germline assignment: CDR1 SGHRS and CDR2 YFSETQ. The CDR3 sequence is 15 residues long. The CDR3 region has the DNA TGCGCCAGCAGCTTACTAGCGGGGTCCACAGATACGCAGTATTTT. Translated, it gives CASSLLAGSTDTQYF.

V gene TRBV5-1 combines with J gene TRBJ2-2; D may match TRBD1 or TRBD2 (6 bases each). This CDR3 contains 15 residues. Trimming cost V 6 bases and J 8 bases, with 20 bases left between them. Germline V lookup: CDR1 SGHRS, CDR2 YFSETQ. The CDR3 loop is CASNLFEGGSGELFF. The CDR3 DNA is TGCGCCAGCAACCTCTTCGAGGGGGGTAGTGGGGAGCTGTTTTTT.